This TCR beta chain was recorded in a study of T cell repertoires in cytomegalovirus infection. Across the whole study: The authors relied on CMV epitopes, both recently identified HLA-C-restricted and well-studied HLA-B-restricted. Based on public TCR beta signatures, there were indications of CMV infection and of a matching HLA type. Study results and caveats: Identification of carriers of CMV plus the relevant HLA was achieved through cumulative public TCR beta family frequency.

V was cut by 6 bases and J by 2 bases, with 5 bases left in between. The V gene's germline CDR1 is MNHEY and CDR2 SVGEGT. The CDR3 contains 12 residues. TCRdb processed the reads anew with MiXCR; each CDR3 protein has one entry. The data show under 500,000 distinct CDR3 sequences, with under 55% seen just once and about 41% held by the top ten. Worth noting for this clonotype: Its antigen is currently unknown.

The receptor was derived from a human donor in good health (CMV status not recorded). Some clones in this sample may be carry-over from other donors' samples. The chain joins TRBV6-2 or TRBV6-3 to TRBJ2-1; D not resolved. The sample in question was cultured PBMCs, obtained from culture after CMV antigen stimulation. For the CDR3, the DNA is TGTGCCAGCAGGTCTCCCTACAATGAGCAGTTCTTC. It specifies CASRSPYNEQFF.